This section outlines one T cell receptor beta chain sequence together with its context. This record belongs to a study of blood T cell repertoires in COVID-19. Study context: Whether acute or convalescent, the COVID-19 samples came from the United States, Italy and Spain.

The germline V gene encodes CDR1 LGHDT and CDR2 YNNKEL (reference sequence). V was shortened by 0 bases and J by 8 bases, with 8 bases between the two germline ends. This CDR3 has 13 residues. The authors' processing: Amplification from reference gene primers served as the basis for estimated nucleated cell counts. Generated by immunoSEQ multiplex PCR, the TCRdb table keeps only in-frame clones and is missing some. V, J and clone size are those of that table, while D and trimming were read from the DNA. The sample shows roughly 250,000 clones, roughly 84% of them seen only once. The sample was peripheral blood. This TCR was sampled from a woman aged 40 to 50 with active or convalescent COVID-19. This rearrangement joins TRBV3-1 (or the pseudogene TRBV3-2) to TRBJ2-1; the D is unclear. CDR3 residues: CASSQDWSYEQFF. In DNA, the CDR3 is TGTGCCAGCAGCCAAGATTGGAGTTATGAGCAGTTCTTC.